A single sample is the source of the 20 T cell receptor beta chains below, sequenced in a study of cytomegalovirus exposure and HLA in healthy donors. PCR used 60 Vbeta primers and 13 Jbeta primers. The assay was immunoSEQ multiplex PCR, and TCRdb's table has in-frame clones only and misses some. This sample has approximately 120,000 clones; about 80% occur once, and the top ten carry 7.7%. The sequenced sample consisted of PBMCs. The source of these receptors is a woman aged 45-59 years in good health and CMV-seropositive.

Concerning this clone itself: Mismatch with germline at one junction end may stem from a read error. Within the sample, other DNA sequences also encode this same CDR3. This chain links TRBV7-9 with TRBJ2-7; D uncertain. Germline lookup yields CDR1 SEHNR and CDR2 FQNEAQ (reference sequence). CDR3 size: 12 residues. DNA for the CDR3: TGTTCCAGCAGCCCCTCGTCCTACGAGCAGTACTTC. It translates to CSSSPSSYEQYF.

CDR3 sequence: CASSQARGNEQFF. CDR3 coding DNA: TGCGCCAGCAGCCAAGCTCGGGGCAATGAGCAGTTCTTC. The chain employs TRBV4-3 and TRBJ2-1; the D gene is possibly TRBD2 (5 bases). The CDR3 loop spans 13 amino acids. V was cut by 1 base and J by 6 bases, with 7 bases left in between. Germline values: CDR1 LGHNA, CDR2 YSLEER.

This clone was found once. This chain joins TRBV6-1 and TRBJ1-5; a possible D gene is TRBD1 (5 bases). There are 12 residues in the CDR3. Trimming cost V 7 bases and J 4 bases, with 8 bases left between them. CDR1 is MNHNS and CDR2 is SASEGT in the germline V gene. DNA for the CDR3: TGTGCCAGCATGCGGGGGAATCAGCCCCAGCATTTT. Its translation: CASMRGNQPQHF.

The rearrangement joins TRBV5-4 to TRBJ2-7; 7 bases line up with TRBD2. V lost 4 bases to trimming and J lost 4 bases; unmatched junction nucleotides: 8. The CDR3 consists of 14 residues. Per the germline V gene, CDR1 is SGHNT and CDR2 is YYREEE (reference sequence). CDR3 DNA: TGTGCCAGCAGCCAAAGACTAGCCCCGTACGAGCAGTACTTC. Translated: CASSQRLAPYEQYF.

The chain has TRBV10-3 and TRBJ2-7; D remains ambiguous. The CDR3 is 14 amino acids. The ends were cut back, 2 bases at V and 4 bases at J, with 12 bases in the middle. From germline, CDR1 is ENHRY and CDR2 SYGVKD. The CDR3 DNA follows: TGTGCCATCAGTGAGAGCAGCCAGGCATACGAGCAGTACTTC. Translated: CAISESSQAYEQYF.

This clone was detected a few times. This chain joins TRBV11-2 and TRBJ2-1; 10 bases fit TRBD1. The germline CDR1 and CDR2 sequences are SGHAT and FQNNGV. The CDR3 spans 15 residues. V shed 5 bases, J shed 5 bases, and the junction held 6 bases outside the gene matches. The CDR3 nucleotides read TGTGCCAGCAGCCCCCGGGACAGGGGTAACAATGAGCAGTTCTTC. This encodes CASSPRDRGNNEQFF.

The CDR3 DNA is TGTGCCTCGGGGGTTTCTTATGGCTACACCTTC. Translating it yields CASGVSYGYTF. V is TRBV27 and J is TRBJ1-2; possibly TRBD1 for D (5 bases). V dropped 11 bases and J dropped 5 bases, with 12 bases sitting between them. The CDR3 length is 11 residues. Looked up from germline, CDR1 is MNHEY and CDR2 is SMNVEV (reference sequence).

This clone was detected only a few times. Here the CDR3 reads CATSTSNYGYTF. In nucleotides, the CDR3 is TGTGCCACGTCTACCTCTAACTATGGCTACACCTTC. V gene TRBV15 combines with J gene TRBJ1-2; D gene ambiguous. V was trimmed by 9 bases and J by 0 bases, leaving 8 bases between them. The CDR3 covers 12 residues. CDR1 and CDR2 (germline): LNHNV, YYDKDF (reference sequence).

Notes on this clone: Other DNA sequences of this sample code for an identical CDR3. The gene calls are TRBV6-5 and TRBJ2-5; a possible D gene is TRBD2 (6 bases). Germline V CDR1 and CDR2: MNHEY, SVGAGI. This CDR3 spans 15 amino acids. With 2 bases removed from V and 1 base from J, the gap between germline ends came to 11 bases. The CDR3 nucleotides are TGTGCCAGCAGTTACCCTCGGGGAGGCCAAGAGACCCAGTACTTC. Translation gives CASSYPRGGQETQYF.

This clone was seen a handful of times. The V and J genes are TRBV6-5 and TRBJ2-3; unclear D gene. Germline loops: CDR1 MNHEY, CDR2 SVGAGI. The V end lost 6 bases, the J end lost 7 bases, and 14 bases lay between the germline ends. The CDR3 has 13 amino acids. CDR3 DNA: TGTGCCAGCAGCAACACCCAGAAGTATACGCAGTATTTT. It translates to CASSNTQKYTQYF.

The chain combines TRBV7-9 with TRBJ2-5; 10 positions agree with TRBD2. V lost 5 bases, J lost 5 bases, and 11 bases stayed unmatched. This CDR3 region has 16 residues. Germline V CDR1 and CDR2: SEHNR, FQNEAQ (reference sequence). This CDR3 reads CASSPLIAGGGETQYF. CDR3 in DNA: TGTGCCAGCAGCCCGCTGATAGCGGGGGGAGGGGAGACCCAGTACTTC. Full variable domain (rest looked up from reference TRBV7-9 and TRBJ2-5): DTGVSQNPRHKITKRGQNVTFRCDPISEHNRLYWYRQTLGQGPEFLTYFQNEAQLEKSRLLSDRFSAERPKGSFSTLEIQRTEQGDSAMYLCASSPLIAGGGETQYFGPGTRLLVL.

The count of this clone is one. V and J are TRBV5-1 and TRBJ2-1; 8 nucleotides line up with TRBD2. The CDR3 contains 16 residues. V was pared by 4 bases and J by 4 bases, with 10 bases of the junction left unmatched. Germline-derived CDR1 and CDR2 are SGHRS and YFSETQ. The CDR3, as DNA: TGCGCCAGCAGCCCTACTACTAGCGGAGTTTACAATGAGCAGTTCTTC. This codes for CASSPTTSGVYNEQFF. Based on the CDR3 plus reference TRBV5-1 and TRBJ2-1, the full variable domain is KAGVTQTPRYLIKTRGQQVTLSCSPISGHRSVSWYQQTPGQGLQFLFEYFSETQRNKGNFPGRFSGRQFSNSRSEMNVSTLELGDSALYLCASSPTTSGVYNEQFFGPGTRLTVL.

This chain connects TRBV29-1 to TRBJ2-3, with TRBD2 matching 7 bases. The germline gives CDR1 SQVTM, CDR2 ANQGSEA. J lost 1 base, V lost 6 bases, and 13 bases had no gene match. This CDR3 spans 16 amino acids. CDR3 sequence reads: CSVVGTEGRGTDTQYF. The CDR3 coding sequence is TGCAGCGTAGTCGGAACTGAGGGGAGGGGCACAGATACGCAGTATTTT.

The rearrangement uses TRBV7-2 and TRBJ2-7; 12 bases map to TRBD1. Germline loops: CDR1 SGHTA, CDR2 FQGNSA. This CDR3 region has 13 residues. The V segment lost 5 bases and the J segment 7 bases; nucleotides outside the gene matches: 3. CDR3 in DNA: TGTGCCAGCAGCCGGGACAGGGGGCGTGAGCAGTACTTC. This gives the protein CASSRDRGREQYF.

The count of this clone is one. The chain has TRBV7-8 and TRBJ2-3, with 12 bases identical to TRBD2. This CDR3 is 17 amino acids long. Per the germline V gene, CDR1 is SGHVS and CDR2 is FQNEAQ. Trimming took 3 bases from V and 0 from J; bases not matched to a gene: 4. The CDR3 region is CASSFGLAGTSTDTQYF. As DNA, the CDR3 is TGTGCCAGCAGCTTCGGACTAGCGGGGACTAGCACAGATACGCAGTATTTT.

The chain carries TRBV7-9 and TRBJ2-5; D is perhaps TRBD2 (5 bases). The V gene's germline CDR1 is SEHNR and CDR2 FQNEAQ (reference sequence). The germline V and J ends were trimmed by 5 bases and 2 bases, with 15 bases remaining between them. The CDR3 spans 15 residues. CDR3 nucleotides: TGTGCCAGCAGCCCGAGGGAAGGGTTACAAGAGACCCAGTACTTC. It codes for CASSPREGLQETQYF.

The chain couples TRBV5-1 to TRBJ2-7; no clear D. Germline-derived CDR1 and CDR2 are SGHRS and YFSETQ. The CDR3 is 15 amino acids. V was cut by 0 bases and J by 0 bases, with 10 bases left in between. CDR3 loop: CASSLDGGTSYEQYF. Here the CDR3 DNA reads TGCGCCAGCAGCTTGGACGGCGGAACCTCCTACGAGCAGTACTTC.

The chain links TRBV7-6 to TRBJ1-3; a weak D match, TRBD1 (5 bases). Germline V gene sequence: CDR1 SGHVS, CDR2 FNYEAQ. The ends were cut back, 5 bases at V and 0 bases at J, with 14 bases in the middle. The CDR3 has 16 residues. This chain's CDR3 is CASSSYWGSSGNTIYF. The CDR3 DNA sequence: TGTGCCAGCAGCAGTTATTGGGGCAGCTCTGGAAACACCATATATTTT.

The chain joins TRBV7-6 to TRBJ2-7; D possibly corresponds to TRBD2 (6 bases). Between the trimmed V and J ends, which lost 2 bases and 2 bases, there was a span of 10 bases. The length of the CDR3 is 14 residues. Germline-derived CDR1 and CDR2 are SGHVS and FNYEAQ. The CDR3 sequence is CASSLTGAPYEQYF. DNA of the CDR3: TGTGCCAGCAGCTTAACGGGAGCGCCCTACGAGCAGTACTTC.

This rearrangement joins TRBV15 to TRBJ1-1; possibly TRBD1 for D (5 bases). The CDR3 covers 15 residues. The germline V gene has CDR1 LNHNV and CDR2 YYDKDF (reference sequence). V was trimmed by 1 base and J by 3 bases, leaving 12 bases between them. The DNA of the CDR3 is TGTGCCACCAGCAGAGTGGCAGGGAGGGACACTGAAGCTTTCTTT. As protein: CATSRVAGRDTEAFF.